Listed here are 14 T cell receptor beta chains from one sample, sequenced in a study of shared clonotypes between healthy human individuals. Method: immunoSEQ multiplex PCR; TCRdb's copy keeps in-frame clones and lacks some. The data show about 1.1 million clones, approximately 75% seen once. Sequencing was performed on memory CD4+ T cells from PBMCs. Documented subset: CD45RA-negative fraction. The receptors were sampled from a man aged 18 to 30 in good health. Some clones in this sample may be carry-over from other donors' samples.

This chain links TRBV28 with TRBJ2-2; maybe TRBD1 (6 bases). V lost 4 bases and J lost 6, with 12 bases in between. The CDR3 contains 14 residues. The germline CDR1 and CDR2 sequences are MDHEN and SYDVKM. CDR3 in DNA: TGTGCCAGCAGTTCATATTACAGGGCCGGGGAGCTGTTTTTT. This translates into CASSSYYRAGELFF.

This clone has a count of ten or more. The chain uses TRBV18 and TRBJ2-5; TRBD1 agrees at 8 bases. The trim removed 6 bases at V and 6 bases at J, leaving 15 bases unmatched. CDR1 and CDR2 (germline): KGHSH, LQKENI. The CDR3 runs to 16 residues. The CDR3 DNA follows: TGTGCCAGCTCCCCGAGGTCGACAGGGGAGCGAAAGACCCAGTACTTC. The encoded protein is CASSPRSTGERKTQYF.

The chain has TRBV28 and TRBJ2-7; D is unclear. This CDR3 has 12 residues. CDR1 is MDHEN and CDR2 is SYDVKM in the germline V gene. Trimming took off 8 bases at V and 6 bases at J, with 14 bases between the two ends. The CDR3 sequence is CASHPPLGEQYF. DNA for the CDR3: TGTGCCAGCCACCCTCCCCTTGGCGAGCAGTACTTC.

The chain links TRBV7-9 to TRBJ2-7, with 8 bases aligning to TRBD2. V shed 3 bases and J 3 bases; nucleotides not matched to a gene: 7. This CDR3 region has 15 residues. Germline values: CDR1 SEHNR, CDR2 FQNEAQ (reference sequence). The CDR3 protein is CASSFETSAFYEQYF. The CDR3 DNA reads TGTGCCAGCAGCTTCGAGACTAGCGCGTTCTACGAGCAGTACTTC.

This chain uses TRBV5-1 with TRBJ2-1, with 7 positions matching TRBD2. In germline, CDR1 is SGHRS, CDR2 YFSETQ. The V and J ends lost 4 bases and 3 bases, in that order; junction bases with no gene match: 7. The CDR3 totals 15 residues. The CDR3: CASSPRTSDYNEQFF. CDR3 nucleotides: TGCGCCAGCAGCCCTCGAACTAGCGACTACAATGAGCAGTTCTTC.

The chain couples TRBV9 to TRBJ2-3; 8 nucleotides line up with TRBD1. Germline CDR1 SGDLS, CDR2 YYNGEE. CDR3 length equals 14 residues. After removal of 1 base from V and 3 bases from J, the junction contained 1 base not matched to a gene. This chain's CDR3 is CASSVRDRTDTQYF. For the CDR3, the DNA is TGTGCCAGCAGCGTAAGGGACAGGACAGATACGCAGTATTTT.

This chain connects TRBV5-4 to TRBJ2-4; D is unclear. There are 15 residues in the CDR3. Germline V gene data show CDR1 as SGHNT and CDR2 as YYREEE (reference sequence). The V end was cut by 4 bases, the J end by 1 base, with 12 bases between. CDR3 sequence (DNA): TGTGCCAGCAGCGAGGTGGGCTTGGCCAAAAACATTCAGTACTTC. Translation gives CASSEVGLAKNIQYF.

The CDR3 here is CASRRQGVDTQYF. The CDR3 region has the DNA TGTGCCAGCAGACGACAGGGGGTTGATACGCAGTATTTT. The gene calls are TRBV28 and TRBJ2-3; 9 bases are a match to TRBD1. V lost 6 bases and J lost 6; bases outside the gene matches: 4. Germline values: CDR1 MDHEN, CDR2 SYDVKM. The length of the CDR3 is 13 residues.

The chain couples TRBV2 to TRBJ1-3; D gene ambiguous. The CDR3 is made up of 14 amino acids. CDR1 SNHLY and CDR2 FYNNEI come from the germline V gene. V was trimmed by 3 bases and J by 0 bases, leaving 6 bases between them. The DNA of the CDR3 is TGTGCCAGCAGTGATGAGAGCTCTGGAAACACCATATATTTT. Residues: CASSDESSGNTIYF.

The chain links TRBV6-6 to TRBJ2-1, with 11 bases identical to TRBD1. The V segment lost 2 bases and the J segment 7 bases; nucleotides outside the gene matches: 7. The CDR3 is made up of 16 amino acids. Germline lookup yields CDR1 MNHNY and CDR2 SVGAGI (reference sequence). The CDR3 nucleotides are TGTGCCAGCAGTTACCTCGGACAGGGGGCGAAGAATGAGCAGTTCTTC. This encodes CASSYLGQGAKNEQFF.

The rearrangement joins TRBV5-5 to TRBJ1-2; 7 nucleotides match TRBD1. The J segment lost 0 bases and the V segment lost 3 bases, leaving 8 bases of the junction unmatched. Germline CDR1 SGHKS, CDR2 YYEKEE (reference sequence). The CDR3 has 16 residues. CDR3 nucleotide sequence: TGTGCCAGCAGCTACCTCACCGGGACAGCTAACTATGGCTACACCTTC. Protein sequence: CASSYLTGTANYGYTF.

V usage is TRBV29-1 and J usage is TRBJ2-5; 7 nucleotides line up with TRBD1. The closer fit of TRBJ2-7 to the DNA end suggests the J call may be wrong. The CDR3 sequence is 14 residues long. CDR1 is SQVTM, CDR2 ANQGSEA, per germline. CDR3 sequence reads: CSVEGQGPAYEQYF. The DNA of the CDR3 is TGCAGCGTTGAAGGACAGGGACCGGCCTACGAGCAGTACTTC.

The V and J genes are TRBV7-2 and TRBJ1-5; maybe TRBD1 (5 bases). V was pared by 0 bases and J by 3 bases, with 9 bases between. Germline V gene sequence: CDR1 SGHTA, CDR2 FQGNSA. There are 15 residues in the CDR3. CDR3 DNA: TGTGCCAGCAGCTTAGCGAAGGGGTCCAATCAGCCCCAGCATTTT. This encodes CASSLAKGSNQPQHF.

A note on this clone: The same CDR3 is also encoded by other DNA sequences in this sample. The chain recombines TRBV7-9 with TRBJ2-3, with D maybe TRBD1 (5 bases). The CDR3 loop spans 13 amino acids. V was shortened by 4 bases and J by 0 bases, with 5 bases between the two germline ends. Per the germline V gene, CDR1 is SEHNR and CDR2 is FQNEAQ (reference sequence). For the CDR3, the DNA is TGTGCCAGCAGCTCAGGGAGCACAGATACGCAGTATTTT. Translation: CASSSGSTDTQYF.